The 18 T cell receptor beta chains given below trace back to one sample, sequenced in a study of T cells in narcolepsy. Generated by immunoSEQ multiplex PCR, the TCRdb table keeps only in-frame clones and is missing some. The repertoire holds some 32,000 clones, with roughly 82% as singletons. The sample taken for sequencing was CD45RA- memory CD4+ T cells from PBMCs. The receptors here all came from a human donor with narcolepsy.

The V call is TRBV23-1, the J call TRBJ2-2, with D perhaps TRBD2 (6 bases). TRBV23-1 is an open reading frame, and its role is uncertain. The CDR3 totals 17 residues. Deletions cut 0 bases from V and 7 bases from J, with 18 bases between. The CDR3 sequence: CASSQSPGVMENGELFF. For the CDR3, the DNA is TGCGCCAGCAGTCAATCTCCGGGGGTGATGGAGAACGGGGAGCTGTTTTTT.

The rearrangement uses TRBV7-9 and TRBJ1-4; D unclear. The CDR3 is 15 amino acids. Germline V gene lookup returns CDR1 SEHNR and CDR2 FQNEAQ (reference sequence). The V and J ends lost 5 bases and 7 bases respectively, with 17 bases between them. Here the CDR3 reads CASSTRAGSGEKLFF. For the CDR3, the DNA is TGTGCCAGCAGCACAAGGGCAGGTTCAGGTGAAAAACTGTTTTTT.

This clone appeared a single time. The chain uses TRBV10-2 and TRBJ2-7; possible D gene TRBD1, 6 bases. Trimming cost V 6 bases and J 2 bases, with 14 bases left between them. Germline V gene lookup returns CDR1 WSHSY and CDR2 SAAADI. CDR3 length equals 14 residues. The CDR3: CASREQGSPYEQYF. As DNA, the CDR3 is TGCGCCAGCAGAGAACAGGGTTCACCCTACGAGCAGTACTTC.

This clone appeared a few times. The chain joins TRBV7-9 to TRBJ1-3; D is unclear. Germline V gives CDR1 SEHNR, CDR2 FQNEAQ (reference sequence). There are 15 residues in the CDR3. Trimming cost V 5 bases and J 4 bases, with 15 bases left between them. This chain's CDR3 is CASSPPFREGNTIYF. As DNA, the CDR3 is TGTGCCAGCAGCCCCCCCTTTAGGGAGGGAAACACCATATATTTT.

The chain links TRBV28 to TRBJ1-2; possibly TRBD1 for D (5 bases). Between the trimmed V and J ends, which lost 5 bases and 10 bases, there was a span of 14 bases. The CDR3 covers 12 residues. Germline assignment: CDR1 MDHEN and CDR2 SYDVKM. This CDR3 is CASSSGVGDYTF. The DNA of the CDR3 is TGTGCCAGCAGTAGTGGTGTGGGGGACTACACCTTC.

This chain's CDR3 is CASSSSGSVAETQYF. DNA of the CDR3: TGTGCCAGCAGCAGTAGCGGGAGCGTCGCAGAGACCCAGTACTTC. The chain has TRBV11-2 and TRBJ2-5; 9 nucleotides align to TRBD2. Germline assignment: CDR1 SGHAT and CDR2 FQNNGV. The CDR3 length is 15 residues. The J segment lost 4 bases and the V segment lost 5 bases, leaving 8 bases of the junction unmatched.

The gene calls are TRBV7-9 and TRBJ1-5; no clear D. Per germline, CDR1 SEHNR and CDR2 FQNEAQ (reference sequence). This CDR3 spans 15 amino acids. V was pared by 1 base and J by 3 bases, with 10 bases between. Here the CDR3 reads CASSLGQEFNQPQHF. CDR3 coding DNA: TGTGCCAGCAGCTTAGGGCAGGAGTTCAATCAGCCCCAGCATTTT. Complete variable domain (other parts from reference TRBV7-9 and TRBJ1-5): DTGVSQNPRHKITKRGQNVTFRCDPISEHNRLYWYRQTLGQGPEFLTYFQNEAQLEKSRLLSDRFSAERPKGSFSTLEIQRTEQGDSAMYLCASSLGQEFNQPQHFGDGTRLSIL.

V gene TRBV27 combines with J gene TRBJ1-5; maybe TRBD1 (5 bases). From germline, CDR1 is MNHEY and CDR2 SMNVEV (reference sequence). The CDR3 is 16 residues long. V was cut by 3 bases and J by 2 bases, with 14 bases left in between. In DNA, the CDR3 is TGTGCCAGCAGTTTGTCCCCTTCGGGGGGCAATCAGCCCCAGCATTTT. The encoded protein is CASSLSPSGGNQPQHF.

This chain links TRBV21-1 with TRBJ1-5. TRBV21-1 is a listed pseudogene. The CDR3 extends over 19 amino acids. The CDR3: CASSKVGGKRPWSNQPQHF. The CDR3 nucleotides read TGTGCCAGCAGCAAAGTCGGGGGGAAAAGGCCCTGGAGCAATCAGCCCCAGCATTTT.

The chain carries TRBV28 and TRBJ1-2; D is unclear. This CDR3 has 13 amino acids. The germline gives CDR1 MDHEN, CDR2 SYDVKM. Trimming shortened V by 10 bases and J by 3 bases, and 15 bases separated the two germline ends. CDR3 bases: TGTGCCACCACGATAACGAAGGACTATGGCTACACCTTC. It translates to CATTITKDYGYTF.

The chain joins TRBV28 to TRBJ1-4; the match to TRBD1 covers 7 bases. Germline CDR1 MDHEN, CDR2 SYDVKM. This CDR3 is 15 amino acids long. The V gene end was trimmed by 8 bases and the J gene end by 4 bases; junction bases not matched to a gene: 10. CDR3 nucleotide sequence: TGTGCCAGCCCGGGACGAGGGACAGATAATGAAAAACTGTTTTTT. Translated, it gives CASPGRGTDNEKLFF.

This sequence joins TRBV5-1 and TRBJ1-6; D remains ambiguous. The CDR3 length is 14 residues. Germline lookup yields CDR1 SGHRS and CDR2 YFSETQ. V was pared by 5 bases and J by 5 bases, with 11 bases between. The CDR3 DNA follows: TGCGCCAGCAGTCTGATGGGAGATAATTCACCCCTCCACTTT. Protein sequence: CASSLMGDNSPLHF.

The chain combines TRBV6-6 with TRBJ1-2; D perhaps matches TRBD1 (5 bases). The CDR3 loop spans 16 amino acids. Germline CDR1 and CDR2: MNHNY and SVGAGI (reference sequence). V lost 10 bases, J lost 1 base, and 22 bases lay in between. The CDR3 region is CAIQTGGDLFNYGYTF. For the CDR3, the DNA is TGTGCCATCCAAACAGGAGGAGACTTATTTAACTATGGCTACACCTTC.

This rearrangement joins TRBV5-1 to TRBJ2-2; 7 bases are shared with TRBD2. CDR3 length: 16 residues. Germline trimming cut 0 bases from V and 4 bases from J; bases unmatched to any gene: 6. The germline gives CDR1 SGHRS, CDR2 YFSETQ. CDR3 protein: CASSLVSGESTGELFF. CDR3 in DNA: TGCGCCAGCAGCTTGGTGAGCGGGGAGAGCACCGGGGAGCTGTTTTTT. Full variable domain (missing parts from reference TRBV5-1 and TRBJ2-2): KAGVTQTPRYLIKTRGQQVTLSCSPISGHRSVSWYQQTPGQGLQFLFEYFSETQRNKGNFPGRFSGRQFSNSRSEMNVSTLELGDSALYLCASSLVSGESTGELFFGEGSRLTVL.

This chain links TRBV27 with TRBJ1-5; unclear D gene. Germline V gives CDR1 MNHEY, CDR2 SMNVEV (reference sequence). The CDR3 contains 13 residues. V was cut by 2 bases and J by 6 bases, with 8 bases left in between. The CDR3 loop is CASSLLAGQPQHF. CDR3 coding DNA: TGTGCCAGCAGTTTACTGGCCGGTCAGCCCCAGCATTTT.

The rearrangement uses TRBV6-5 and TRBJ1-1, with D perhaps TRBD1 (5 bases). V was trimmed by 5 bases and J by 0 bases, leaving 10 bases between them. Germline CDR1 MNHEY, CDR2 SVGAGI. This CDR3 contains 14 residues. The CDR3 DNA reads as TGTGCCAGCAGTCCCGTGGGGGTGAACACTGAAGCTTTCTTT. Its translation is CASSPVGVNTEAFF.

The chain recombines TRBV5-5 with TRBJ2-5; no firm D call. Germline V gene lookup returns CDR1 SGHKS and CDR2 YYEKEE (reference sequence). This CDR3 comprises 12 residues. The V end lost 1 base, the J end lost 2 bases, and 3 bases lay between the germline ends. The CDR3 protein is CASSLWQETQYF. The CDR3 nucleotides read TGTGCCAGCAGCTTGTGGCAAGAGACCCAGTACTTC.

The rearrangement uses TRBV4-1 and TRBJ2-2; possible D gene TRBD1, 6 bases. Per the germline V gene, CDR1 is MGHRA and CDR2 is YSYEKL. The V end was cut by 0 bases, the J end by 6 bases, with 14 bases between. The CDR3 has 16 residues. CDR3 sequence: CASSQDPGEPPGELFF. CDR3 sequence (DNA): TGCGCCAGCAGCCAAGACCCAGGGGAACCCCCCGGGGAGCTGTTTTTT.